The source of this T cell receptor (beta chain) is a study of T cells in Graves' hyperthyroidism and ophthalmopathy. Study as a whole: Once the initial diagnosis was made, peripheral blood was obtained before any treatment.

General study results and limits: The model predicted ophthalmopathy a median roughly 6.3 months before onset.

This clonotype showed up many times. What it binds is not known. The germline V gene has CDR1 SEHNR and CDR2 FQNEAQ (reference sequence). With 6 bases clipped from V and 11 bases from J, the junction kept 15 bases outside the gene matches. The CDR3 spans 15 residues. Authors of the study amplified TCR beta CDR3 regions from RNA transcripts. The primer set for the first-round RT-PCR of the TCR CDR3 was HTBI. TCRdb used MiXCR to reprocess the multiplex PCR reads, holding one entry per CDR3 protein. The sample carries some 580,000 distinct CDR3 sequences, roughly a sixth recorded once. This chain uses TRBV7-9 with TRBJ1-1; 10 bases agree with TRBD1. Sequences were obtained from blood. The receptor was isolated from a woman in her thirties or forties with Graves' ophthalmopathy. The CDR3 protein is CASSSLGQGERGAFF. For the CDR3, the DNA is TGTGCCAGCAGTTCCCTTGGACAGGGGGAAAGAGGGGCTTTCTTT.